The 20 T cell receptor beta chains presented below share a single source sample, sequenced in a study of OX40 agonist ivuxolimab in advanced cancers. This table comes from immunoSEQ multiplex PCR, and its TCRdb copy is limited to in-frame clones, with some not included. The table includes about 59,000 clones, 84% detected once. Sequenced material: CD4+ or CD8+ T cells sorted from blood, taken in a trial of the OX40 agonist ivuxolimab. Receptors originate from an adult with an advanced solid tumor such as melanoma, head and neck, liver or kidney cancer.

The chain employs TRBV11-3 and TRBJ1-6, with D hard to call. CDR3 length equals 13 residues. V was trimmed by 2 bases and J by 7 bases, leaving 6 bases between them. The germline CDR1 and CDR2 sequences are SGHNT and YENEEA. The CDR3 DNA is TGTGCCAGCAGCTTACGGGAGAATTCACCCCTCCACTTT. Protein: CASSLRENSPLHF.

This rearrangement joins TRBV18 to TRBJ1-1, with 8 bases identical to TRBD1. The V segment lost 5 bases and the J segment 0 bases; nucleotides outside the gene matches: 5. Germline CDR1 is KGHSH and CDR2 is LQKENI. The CDR3 extends over 15 amino acids. As DNA, the CDR3 is TGTGCCAGCTCATCTCCGACAGGGGTGAACACTGAAGCTTTCTTT. Its translation is CASSSPTGVNTEAFF.

The chain joins TRBV11-2 to TRBJ2-5; possible D gene TRBD1, 6 bases. This CDR3 is built from 14 residues. V was pared by 1 base and J by 4 bases, with 10 bases between. Germline CDR1 SGHAT, CDR2 FQNNGV. CDR3: CASSLGNRAETQYF. The CDR3 region has the DNA TGTGCCAGCAGCTTAGGGAACAGGGCAGAGACCCAGTACTTC.

This clone appeared once. The V and J genes are TRBV12-5 and TRBJ1-2; D is uncertain. The CDR3 is made up of 14 amino acids. The V gene lost 2 bases and the J gene lost 5 bases, with 12 bases spanning the gap. Germline assignment: CDR1 LGHNT and CDR2 FRNRAP. In DNA, the CDR3 is TGTGCTAGTGGTTTGTCCCGGGTGTTATATGGCTACACCTTC. Translating gives CASGLSRVLYGYTF.

This chain links TRBV20-1 with TRBJ2-1; D uncertain. The CDR3 has 11 residues. The germline V gene encodes CDR1 DFQATT and CDR2 SNEGSKA (reference sequence). V shed 0 bases and J shed 8 bases, with 5 bases lying between them. The chain's CDR3 is CSARDAYEQFF. CDR3 sequence (DNA): TGCAGTGCTAGAGATGCGTATGAGCAGTTCTTC.

CDR3 in DNA: TGCGCCAGCAGCCGAGACAGGGGATATGGCGGCACCTTC. It specifies CASSRDRGYGGTF. The chain has TRBV4-3 and TRBJ1-2; 8 bases map to TRBD1. Trimming at V came to 4 bases and at J to 13 bases, leaving 11 bases not matched to a gene. Germline lookup yields CDR1 LGHNA and CDR2 YSLEER. The CDR3 runs 13 residues.

The chain couples TRBV7-9 to TRBJ1-1, with D unclear. Trimming took off 2 bases at V and 6 bases at J, with 7 bases between the two ends. The length of the CDR3 is 12 residues. CDR1 SEHNR and CDR2 FQNEAQ come from the germline V gene (reference sequence). The CDR3: CASSLSLSEAFF. The DNA for the CDR3 is TGTGCCAGCAGCTTATCTCTGTCTGAAGCTTTCTTT.

V gene TRBV5-1 combines with J gene TRBJ2-2, with TRBD2 matching 8 bases. Germline trimming cut 0 bases from V and 6 bases from J; bases unmatched to any gene: 10. Looked up from germline, CDR1 is SGHRS and CDR2 is YFSETQ. CDR3 size: 17 residues. The CDR3 nucleotides read TGCGCCAGCAGCTTGGCCAGCGATAGCGGGATCTCCGGGGAGCTGTTTTTT. Protein sequence: CASSLASDSGISGELFF.

The chain is built from TRBV7-9 and TRBJ1-2, with 7 bases lining up with TRBD1. This CDR3 is 16 amino acids long. The germline V gene has CDR1 SEHNR and CDR2 FQNEAQ (reference sequence). J was trimmed by 8 bases and V by 5 bases; bases with no gene match: 17. CDR3 sequence reads: CASSKATGAVLDGYTF. CDR3 nucleotide sequence: TGTGCCAGCAGCAAAGCAACAGGGGCGGTACTGGACGGCTACACCTTC.

CDR3 in DNA: TGTGCCAGCAGTTACTCACCGGGGGCTGGTCAGCCCCAGCATTTT. It yields the protein CASSYSPGAGQPQHF. The V gene is TRBV6-5, the J gene TRBJ1-5; possibly TRBD1 for D (6 bases). The CDR3 extends over 15 amino acids. Germline assignment: CDR1 MNHEY and CDR2 SVGAGI. V was trimmed by 0 bases and J by 6 bases, leaving 12 bases between them.

The chain recombines TRBV7-2 with TRBJ1-1; the D gene is possibly TRBD1 (5 bases). CDR3 length: 15 residues. V lost 3 bases and J lost 0, with 11 bases in between. In germline, CDR1 is SGHTA, CDR2 FQGNSA. CDR3 nucleotide sequence: TGTGCCAGCAGCTTGGGACCGTTGATGAACACTGAAGCTTTCTTT. The encoded protein is CASSLGPLMNTEAFF.

This clone was picked up one time. This rearrangement joins TRBV18 to TRBJ1-3, with D maybe TRBD1 (5 bases). The V gene's germline CDR1 is KGHSH and CDR2 LQKENI. The CDR3 covers 13 residues. The V gene lost 3 bases and the J gene lost 8 bases, with 11 bases spanning the gap. The CDR3, as DNA: TGTGCCAGCTCACCGTCAGGGTTAGACACCATATATTTT. As protein: CASSPSGLDTIYF.

The chain uses TRBV5-1 and TRBJ2-3; weak D call: TRBD2 (6 bases). Germline CDR1 is SGHRS and CDR2 is YFSETQ. V was trimmed by 2 bases and J by 4 bases, leaving 17 bases between them. There are 16 residues in the CDR3. The CDR3 DNA sequence: TGCGCCAGCAGCTTAGGGGCCCTGACGGGGGCAGATACGCAGTATTTT. It yields the protein CASSLGALTGADTQYF.

V is TRBV2 and J is TRBJ1-5, with D unclear. Germline assignment: CDR1 SNHLY and CDR2 FYNNEI. The CDR3 covers 12 residues. The V end lost 1 base, the J end lost 7 bases, and 5 bases lay between the germline ends. The CDR3 nucleotides are TGTGCCAGCAGTGAAGGTAGCCAGCCCCAGCATTTT. This gives the protein CASSEGSQPQHF.

This CDR3 is CATSRDPGPYEQYF. The CDR3 DNA sequence: TGTGCCACCAGCAGAGATCCGGGACCCTACGAGCAGTACTTC. The chain is built from TRBV15 and TRBJ2-7; the D call may be TRBD1 or TRBD2 (5 bases each). Deletions cut 0 bases from V and 2 bases from J, with 8 bases between. The length of the CDR3 is 14 residues. CDR1 LNHNV and CDR2 YYDKDF come from the germline V gene (reference sequence).

This clone appeared once. This rearrangement joins TRBV5-6 to TRBJ2-2; D ambiguous. Germline assignment: CDR1 SGHDT and CDR2 YYEEEE. Trimming took 1 base from V and 0 from J, leaving 7 bases between them. The CDR3 runs 15 residues. CDR3 nucleotides: TGTGCCAGCAGCTTGTTGACAACGAACACCGGGGAGCTGTTTTTT. Amino acids: CASSLLTTNTGELFF.

The V gene is TRBV30, the J gene TRBJ2-5; 7 bases are shared with TRBD2. The junction had 7 bases not matched to a gene; V was cut back by 2 bases and J by 1 base. CDR1 and CDR2 from the germline V gene are GTSNPN and SVGIG (reference sequence). The CDR3 sequence is 15 residues long. CDR3 sequence reads: CAWSLRGSIQETQYF. The CDR3 coding sequence is TGTGCCTGGAGTCTCCGCGGGAGTATCCAAGAGACCCAGTACTTC.

The genes are TRBV4-1 and TRBJ2-1; no definite D call. Germline V gives CDR1 MGHRA, CDR2 YSYEKL. This CDR3 contains 15 residues. Trimming took 4 bases from V and 0 from J, leaving 10 bases between them. This CDR3 is CASSLVSLSYNEQFF. The CDR3 nucleotides are TGCGCCAGCAGCCTAGTCTCCCTCTCCTACAATGAGCAGTTCTTC.

The chain joins TRBV28 to TRBJ1-2; no definite D call. CDR1 is MDHEN, CDR2 SYDVKM, per germline. The CDR3 runs 13 residues. V was cut by 2 bases and J by 3 bases, with 7 bases left in between. CDR3 DNA sequence: TGTGCCAGCAGTTTAAGGGCATACTATGGCTACACCTTC. Amino acids: CASSLRAYYGYTF.

V is TRBV27 and J is TRBJ1-1, with D unclear. Looked up from germline, CDR1 is MNHEY and CDR2 is SMNVEV (reference sequence). V was trimmed by 4 bases and J by 0 bases, leaving 9 bases between them. The CDR3 is 14 amino acids. The CDR3, as DNA: TGTGCCAGCAGTTCTCCCTCAATGAACACTGAAGCTTTCTTT. This codes for CASSSPSMNTEAFF.